This T cell receptor beta chain appears in the sequencing data of a study of metastatic and nonmetastatic thyroid tumors. This clone came up many times. The antigen remains unidentified. Trimming stripped 3 bases from V and 1 base from J, with 12 bases between. This CDR3 contains 15 residues. Study results and limitations: For both blood and tumor, malignant thyroid tumors reportedly showed significantly higher TCR beta diversity than benign nodules did.

Thyroid surgery was performed in patients who had received no treatment beforehand. TCRdb re-called the PCR reads with MiXCR. The table has around 22,000 clones, roughly 11% seen once. The sample consisted of blood. The rearrangement links TRBV12-3 or TRBV12-4 to TRBJ2-5, with D possibly matching TRBD2 (5 bases). The source is a female donor with papillary thyroid cancer or a benign thyroid nodule (not recorded which). Some clones in this sample may be carry-over from other donors' samples. This CDR3 reads CASSFQPGIQETQYF. In nucleotides, the CDR3 is TGTGCCAGCAGTTTCCAACCGGGGATCCAAGAGACCCAGTACTTC.